Each of the 18 T cell receptor beta chains below was sequenced from the same sample in a study of T-cell reconstitution after alpha-beta-depleted transplantation in children. Preparation of the TCRbeta library involved a method that used unique molecular identifiers. TCRdb passed the PCR reads through MiXCR, listing each CDR3 protein once. The repertoire includes about 72,000 distinct CDR3 sequences, approximately 7.3% of them detected once, and 2% to 3% sits in the top ten. The sequencing here drew on PBMCs from the stem cell graft donor, taken from the stem cell graft. The receptors were sampled from a human donor who donated a stem cell graft to a child with acute lymphoblastic leukemia.

This clonotype was counted many times. The genes are TRBV7-2 and TRBJ2-5; possible D gene TRBD2, 6 bases. From germline, CDR1 is SGHTA and CDR2 FQGNSA. V lost 1 base to trimming and J lost 3 bases, with 12 bases between them. The CDR3 runs to 15 residues. In DNA, the CDR3 is TGTGCCAGCAGCTTAGTTGGGCGGGGAAAAGAGACCCAGTACTTC. Residues: CASSLVGRGKETQYF.

This clonotype was recorded at least ten times. This chain connects TRBV13 to TRBJ1-1, with D maybe TRBD1 (5 bases). The V gene's germline CDR1 is PRHDT and CDR2 FYEKMQ (reference sequence). The CDR3 extends over 13 amino acids. V was shortened by 10 bases and J by 2 bases, with 14 bases between the two germline ends. The CDR3 protein is CAITRRGNTEAFF. The CDR3 DNA follows: TGTGCCATCACGAGGAGGGGAAACACTGAAGCTTTCTTT. The complete variable domain, with remaining parts taken from reference TRBV13 and TRBJ1-1, reads AAGVIQSPRHLIKEKRETATLKCYPIPRHDTVYWYQQGPGQDPQFLISFYEKMQSDKGSIPDRFSAQQFSDYHSELNMSSLELGDSALYFCAITRRGNTEAFFGQGTRLTVV.

The sample holds a few counts of this clonotype. The V call is TRBV19, the J call TRBJ2-1; D unresolved. The CDR3 is 11 residues long. Trimming took off 7 bases at V and 5 bases at J, with 6 bases between the two ends. Germline CDR1 is LNHDA and CDR2 is SQIVND (reference sequence). The CDR3 reads CASTKNNEQFF. The CDR3 DNA reads TGTGCCAGTACCAAGAACAATGAGCAGTTCTTC.

The chain combines TRBV12-3 or TRBV12-4 with TRBJ2-3; D call uncertain. The CDR3 sequence is 16 residues long. Trimming took off 1 base at V and 0 bases at J, with 11 bases between the two ends. CDR3 DNA: TGTGCCAGCAGTTTAGATGGAGTCCCTAGCACAGATACGCAGTATTTT. Translating it yields CASSLDGVPSTDTQYF.

As concerns this clonotype: An end of the junction does not agree with germline; a read error may underlie this. This chain uses TRBV11-2 with TRBJ1-4, with unresolved D. CDR3 length: 15 amino acids. From germline, CDR1 is SGHAT and CDR2 FQNNGV. The CDR3 here is CASSPLGFSREKLFF. The CDR3 nucleotides are TGTGCCAGCAGTCCACTCGGGTTCTCGCGCGAAAAGCTGTTTTTT.

This clonotype was recorded at least ten times. This chain uses TRBV5-1 with TRBJ1-4, with a weak D call TRBD1 (5 bases). The ends were cut back, 4 bases at V and 3 bases at J, with 10 bases in the middle. The CDR3 runs to 14 residues. CDR1 is SGHRS, CDR2 YFSETQ, per germline. The CDR3 loop reads CASSQGRPNEKLFF. The CDR3 region has the DNA TGCGCCAGCAGCCAGGGACGGCCTAATGAAAAACTGTTTTTT.

This clonotype was counted between two and nine times. CDR3 in amino acids: CASSRKSSGVTDTQYF. CDR3 coding DNA: TGCGCCAGCAGCCGAAAATCTAGCGGGGTAACAGATACGCAGTATTTT. This chain uses TRBV5-1 with TRBJ2-3, with 9 bases identical to TRBD2. After removal of 4 bases from V and 3 bases from J, the junction contained 9 bases not matched to a gene. Per the germline V gene, CDR1 is SGHRS and CDR2 is YFSETQ. The CDR3 loop spans 16 amino acids.

This clonotype showed up many times. J is TRBJ2-7 and V is TRBV2; either TRBD1 or TRBD2 may fit D (6 bases each). Trimming shortened V by 6 bases and J by 7 bases, and 19 bases separated the two germline ends. CDR1 is SNHLY and CDR2 is FYNNEI in the germline V gene. CDR3 size: 14 residues. Here the CDR3 DNA reads TGTGCCAGCAGCCCTCAAGGGGGGAGGCATGAGCAGTACTTC. It yields the protein CASSPQGGRHEQYF.

This clonotype was seen only a few times. J is TRBJ2-7 and V is TRBV9; no reliable D call. Germline V gives CDR1 SGDLS, CDR2 YYNGEE. Trimming cost V 0 bases and J 7 bases, with 8 bases left between them. This CDR3 contains 12 residues. CDR3 sequence: CASSVGDGEQYF. CDR3 bases: TGTGCCAGCAGCGTAGGGGATGGAGAGCAGTACTTC.

This clonotype was counted only a few times. Mismatch with germline at one junction end may stem from a read error. This chain uses TRBV7-9 with TRBJ2-7; 8 bases are shared with TRBD2. This CDR3 contains 13 residues. Per the germline V gene, CDR1 is SEHNR and CDR2 is FQNEAQ (reference sequence). As DNA, the CDR3 is TGTGCCAGCAGCATAGCGGGACCCTACGAGCAGTACTTC. Residues: CASSIAGPYEQYF.

The genes are TRBV27 and TRBJ2-7; 15 bases fit TRBD2. Germline V gene sequence: CDR1 MNHEY, CDR2 SMNVEV (reference sequence). Losses at the gene ends were 0 bases for V and 4 bases for J; bases not matched to a gene: 4. This CDR3 has 17 residues. CDR3 sequence: CASSLSGLAGGSYEQYF. DNA of the CDR3: TGTGCCAGCAGTTTATCCGGACTAGCGGGAGGGTCTTACGAGCAGTACTTC.

This clonotype was observed many times. V gene TRBV5-1 combines with J gene TRBJ1-3; the D gene is possibly TRBD1 (5 bases). There are 15 residues in the CDR3. Deletions cut 5 bases from V and 4 bases from J, with 16 bases between. The germline gives CDR1 SGHRS, CDR2 YFSETQ. For the CDR3, the DNA is TGCGCCAGCAGAAACCCGGGCCGGGGCGGAAACACCATATATTTT. Residues: CASRNPGRGGNTIYF.

This chain links TRBV5-1 with TRBJ2-6, with D perhaps matching TRBD1 (6 bases). V gave up 4 bases and J gave up 0 bases, with 14 bases separating them. Germline CDR1 is SGHRS and CDR2 is YFSETQ. The CDR3 has 17 amino acids. The CDR3 DNA is TGCGCCAGCAGCCCTCAGACAGGCCCCTCTGGGGCCAACGTCCTGACTTTC. It is translated as CASSPQTGPSGANVLTF.

This clonotype was seen at least ten times. This sequence joins TRBV12-3 or TRBV12-4 and TRBJ1-5, with TRBD1 as a possible D gene (6 bases). Trimming shortened V by 6 bases and J by 5 bases, and 11 bases separated the two germline ends. The CDR3 loop spans 13 amino acids. The DNA for the CDR3 is TGTGCCAGCAGCACAGGGTCTTATCAGCCCCAGCATTTT. Translation: CASSTGSYQPQHF.

This clonotype was observed a few times. The J gene is TRBJ2-3, the V gene TRBV20-1; 10 bases map to TRBD2. The germline V gene encodes CDR1 DFQATT and CDR2 SNEGSKA (reference sequence). The CDR3 consists of 16 residues. The V segment lost 8 bases and the J segment 5 bases; nucleotides outside the gene matches: 16. CDR3 nucleotides: TGCAGTACCGACTTATACGAGCGGGAGGGGAGAGATACGCAGTATTTT. It yields the protein CSTDLYEREGRDTQYF.

Ten or more counts support this clonotype. The chain is built from TRBV6-5 and TRBJ1-2; TRBD1 aligns across 7 bases. The CDR3 consists of 13 residues. Losses at the gene ends were 5 bases for V and 2 bases for J; bases not matched to a gene: 2. Germline V gene lookup returns CDR1 MNHEY and CDR2 SVGAGI. CDR3: CASSPTGNYGYTF. CDR3 nucleotides: TGTGCCAGCAGTCCGACAGGGAACTATGGCTACACCTTC.

At least ten counts were recorded for this clonotype. J is TRBJ1-1 and V is TRBV6-5; D uncertain. This CDR3 spans 12 amino acids. V lost 8 bases, J lost 7 bases, and 14 bases lay in between. Germline values: CDR1 MNHEY, CDR2 SVGAGI. The CDR3: CASRRSVFEAFF. As DNA, the CDR3 is TGTGCCAGCCGCCGCAGTGTCTTTGAAGCTTTCTTT.

This clonotype appeared many times. The J gene is TRBJ1-6, the V gene TRBV12-3 or TRBV12-4; 8 bases are shared with TRBD1. V shed 6 bases and J 4 bases; nucleotides not matched to a gene: 5. This CDR3 region has 15 residues. CDR3 sequence: CASSYGTGYNSPLHF. The CDR3 DNA follows: TGTGCCAGCAGCTACGGGACAGGTTATAATTCACCCCTCCACTTT.